This T cell receptor (beta chain) was recorded in a study of regulatory T cells in long-lasting Graves disease. Arm-PCR with iRepertoire HTBI primers amplified the CDR3 regions for these TCR beta libraries. TCRdb recomputed calls from the multiplex PCR reads with MiXCR, one row per CDR3 protein. The sample shows about 470,000 distinct CDR3 sequences, under 25% of them seen only once. Study-wide results and limits: TRBV28 was favored in persistent disease, as were TRBJ1-2 and TRBJ2-5.

This clonotype appeared many times. Its antigen is unidentified. The time point was: persistent/refractory GD, antithyroid drugs over 5 years with positive TRAb. Extracted RNA from PBMCs served as the source of the TCR library. The CDR3 consists of 14 residues. Germline loops: CDR1 MNHNS, CDR2 SASEGT. Trimming at V came to 6 bases and at J to 1 base, leaving 4 bases not matched to a gene. This chain joins TRBV6-1 and TRBJ2-5; 8 bases align to TRBD2. The sample here was peripheral blood mononuclear cells (PBMCs), taken when the disease was refractory, from a patient treated with antithyroid drugs. This TCR was recovered from a female donor with Graves disease. This CDR3 is CASSGRAPQETQYF. CDR3 in DNA: TGTGCCAGCAGCGGGAGGGCTCCCCAAGAGACCCAGTACTTC.